Each of the 27 T cell receptor beta chains below was sequenced from the same sample in a study of post-analysis software for immune sequencing data. Whole-study results and caveats: Five TRBV segments, including TRBV5-6, TRBV5-1 and TRBV20-1, were more frequent in patients than controls.

Each TCR beta cDNA library carried unique molecular identifiers. TCRdb fed the PCR reads into MiXCR, producing one record per CDR3 protein. There are hundreds of thousands of distinct CDR3 sequences in the sample; 36% occur only once, and around 4.8% lies in the top ten. These receptors' antigens are unknown. Specimen: blood. The receptors stem from a girl aged 10 to 17 with multiple sclerosis.

This chain joins TRBV9 and TRBJ2-4; D possibly matches TRBD1 or TRBD2 (5 bases each). This CDR3 spans 14 amino acids. The V end was cut by 0 bases, the J end by 4 bases, with 8 bases between. Germline CDR1 and CDR2: SGDLS and YYNGEE. This chain's CDR3 is CASSVGGAKNIQYF. As DNA, the CDR3 is TGTGCCAGCAGCGTAGGAGGGGCGAAAAACATTCAGTACTTC.

This clonotype was seen ten or more times. V is TRBV6-5 and J is TRBJ2-1; D might be TRBD1 (6 bases). The germline gives CDR1 MNHEY, CDR2 SVGAGI. The length of the CDR3 is 13 residues. V was pared by 6 bases and J by 5 bases, with 11 bases between. CDR3 protein: CASRKQGDNEQFF. CDR3 coding DNA: TGTGCCAGCAGGAAACAGGGAGACAATGAGCAGTTCTTC.

The J gene is TRBJ2-7, the V gene TRBV9, with 9 nucleotides matching TRBD2. The CDR3 is made up of 15 amino acids. With 0 bases clipped from V and 10 bases from J, the junction kept 11 bases outside the gene matches. CDR1 is SGDLS, CDR2 YYNGEE, per germline. This CDR3 reads CASSVAPSGDTSQYF. Written as DNA, the CDR3 is TGTGCCAGCAGCGTAGCCCCTAGCGGGGATACGAGCCAGTACTTC.

Turning to this clonotype: A single base separates this from a much larger clone, so it may be a read error. This chain uses TRBV20-1 with TRBJ2-1; 10 bases are a match to TRBD2. Looked up from germline, CDR1 is DFQATT and CDR2 is SNEGSKA (reference sequence). The CDR3 runs 15 residues. V shed 8 bases and J 3 bases; nucleotides not matched to a gene: 10. Written as DNA, the CDR3 is TGCAGTACTCCCCGGACTAGCGGAAACTACAATGAGCAGTTCTTC. It encodes CSTPRTSGNYNEQFF.

The chain is built from TRBV6-5 and TRBJ1-6, with no clear D. Germline CDR1 MNHEY, CDR2 SVGAGI. V lost 10 bases and J lost 0, with 4 bases in between. This CDR3 is 12 amino acids long. As DNA, the CDR3 is TGTGCCACTTCCTCCTATAATTCACCCCTCCACTTT. It codes for CATSSYNSPLHF.

The J gene is TRBJ1-5, the V gene TRBV11-2; D remains unclear. CDR1 SGHAT and CDR2 FQNNGV come from the germline V gene. The CDR3 is 16 amino acids. Trimming took off 2 bases at V and 4 bases at J, with 15 bases between the two ends. CDR3 DNA sequence: TGTGCCAGCAGCTTAAATGAGGGCGGTGGGAATCAGCCCCAGCATTTT. It encodes CASSLNEGGGNQPQHF.

This clonotype has just a few counts. The chain carries TRBV5-1 and TRBJ2-2; D gene uncertain. Trimming cost V 2 bases and J 6 bases, with 5 bases left between them. Germline V lookup: CDR1 SGHRS, CDR2 YFSETQ. The CDR3 is made up of 12 amino acids. In DNA form, the CDR3 reads TGCGCCAGCAGCTTTCTTCCCGGGGAGCTGTTTTTT. Amino acids: CASSFLPGELFF.

This clonotype was seen ten or more times. The rearrangement uses TRBV4-1 and TRBJ2-4; no definite D call. V was shortened by 0 bases and J by 4 bases, with 7 bases between the two germline ends. The CDR3 has 14 residues. Germline V lookup: CDR1 MGHRA, CDR2 YSYEKL. The CDR3 nucleotides read TGCGCCAGCAGCCAAGAAAAGGGAAAAAACATTCAGTACTTC. Its translation: CASSQEKGKNIQYF.

The rearrangement links TRBV5-5 to TRBJ2-7, with 9 bases matching TRBD1. V trimming: 4 bases; J trimming: 0 bases; junction bases outside the gene matches: 11. Germline V gene lookup returns CDR1 SGHKS and CDR2 YYEKEE (reference sequence). The CDR3 consists of 17 residues. The CDR3 sequence: CASSLTGTGKSSYEQYF. CDR3 sequence (DNA): TGTGCCAGCAGCCTAACCGGGACAGGGAAAAGCTCCTACGAGCAGTACTTC.

This chain uses TRBV6-2 or TRBV6-3 with TRBJ1-1; no clear D. Trimming took off 7 bases at V and 3 bases at J, with 15 bases between the two ends. The CDR3 has 14 amino acids. CDR1 and CDR2 (germline): MNHEY, SVGEGT. CDR3 DNA sequence: TGTGCCAGCACCCCCTTCTCATTCGACACTGAAGCTTTCTTT. This sequence encodes CASTPFSFDTEAFF.

This clonotype showed up just a few times. The chain employs TRBV7-2 and TRBJ2-3; D is uncertain. V lost 5 bases to trimming and J lost 9 bases, with 15 bases between them. The germline CDR1 and CDR2 sequences are SGHTA and FQGNSA. The CDR3 is 13 amino acids. CDR3 sequence (DNA): TGTGCCAGCAGCCCCCTGGAGCGAATGACGCAGTATTTT. Its protein product is CASSPLERMTQYF.

The CDR3: CSARDPKFSGNQPQHF. DNA for the CDR3: TGCAGTGCTAGGGACCCCAAGTTTTCGGGCAATCAGCCCCAGCATTTT. The V call is TRBV20-1, the J call TRBJ1-5; D remains unclear. Germline-derived CDR1 and CDR2 are DFQATT and SNEGSKA (reference sequence). The CDR3 extends over 16 amino acids. Trimming took 3 bases from V and 2 from J, leaving 17 bases between them.

This clonotype was counted ten times or more. V gene TRBV7-2 combines with J gene TRBJ2-1; no reliable D call. The germline gives CDR1 SGHTA, CDR2 FQGNSA. The V and J ends lost 5 bases and 2 bases respectively, with 19 bases between them. The CDR3 totals 17 residues. The CDR3 nucleotides are TGTGCCAGCAGCGTTGCTTGGAGCGCCATAACCTACAATGAGCAGTTCTTC. Its protein is CASSVAWSAITYNEQFF. The full variable domain, in which reference TRBV7-2 and TRBJ2-1 provide the parts outside the CDR3, is GAGVSQSPSNKVTEKGKDVELRCDPISGHTALYWYRQSLGQGLEFLIYFQGNSAPDKSGLPSDRFSAERTGGSVSTLTIQRTQQEDSAVYLCASSVAWSAITYNEQFFGPGTRLTVL.

In this sample, this clonotype turned up once. A read error is possible here, since a much larger clone lies one base away. This chain connects TRBV4-2 to TRBJ2-1; D is possibly TRBD2 (6 bases). The V and J ends lost 6 bases and 10 bases respectively, with 22 bases between them. The CDR3 length is 15 residues. Germline V CDR1 and CDR2: LGHNA, YNFKEQ. The CDR3 DNA reads as TGTGCCAGCAGGGGCGGAGGGCCTACCGAAAAGGAGCAGTTCTTC. Encoded protein: CASRGGGPTEKEQFF.

The chain links TRBV5-1 to TRBJ2-3; D might be TRBD2 (6 bases). This CDR3 comprises 18 residues. The ends were cut back, 4 bases at V and 2 bases at J, with 23 bases in the middle. The germline V gene encodes CDR1 SGHRS and CDR2 YFSETQ. Written as DNA, the CDR3 is TGCGCCAGCAGCCCCCGGGACTTATATGCCATGCCCACAGATACGCAGTATTTT. Its translation is CASSPRDLYAMPTDTQYF.

Turning to this clonotype: The conserved closing phenylalanine or tryptophan is absent in this CDR3, likely reflecting a read error. This chain links TRBV28 with TRBJ2-3; TRBD1 agrees at 8 bases. The CDR3 has 18 residues. Trimming removed 10 bases from V and 2 bases from J; junction bases left unmatched: 20. Germline V gene sequence: CDR1 MDHEN, CDR2 SYDVKM. The CDR3 sequence is CANIRRTGRFITTDTQYL. As DNA, the CDR3 is TGTGCCAACATCCGGCGGACAGGGCGCTTTATCACCACAGATACGCAGTATTTG.

Details on this clonotype: A read error may produce the germline difference seen at one junction end. J is TRBJ2-3 and V is TRBV29-1, with D perhaps matching TRBD1 (6 bases). The CDR3 runs 14 residues. CDR1 and CDR2 from the germline V gene are SQVTM and ANQGSEA. CDR3 sequence: CSVYREYGGDAQYF. The CDR3 DNA reads TGCAGCGTTTACAGGGAGTATGGGGGAGATGCGCAGTATTTT.

The gene calls are TRBV27 and TRBJ1-5, with unresolved D. From germline, CDR1 is MNHEY and CDR2 SMNVEV (reference sequence). With 8 bases removed from V and 7 bases from J, the gap between germline ends came to 12 bases. This CDR3 is 12 amino acids long. The CDR3 is CASGFWGQPQHF. For the CDR3, the DNA is TGTGCCAGCGGATTTTGGGGACAGCCCCAGCATTTT.

As to this clonotype: A read error may explain this, as a much larger clone is one base away. The chain has TRBV25-1 and TRBJ2-1; possibly TRBD2 for D (5 bases). The tail of the sequence fits TRBJ2-7 better, so the J call may be wrong. Germline CDR1 reads MGHDK; CDR2 reads SYGVNS. This CDR3 region has 17 residues. The CDR3 loop reads CASSMGRKSADYNEQYF. CDR3 bases: TGTGCCAGCAGTATGGGCCGGAAAAGCGCCGACTACAATGAGCAGTACTTC.

This clonotype was detected ten times or more. The chain has TRBV20-1 and TRBJ2-1; D perhaps matches TRBD2 (6 bases). This CDR3 contains 15 residues. Per germline, CDR1 DFQATT and CDR2 SNEGSKA (reference sequence). V was pared by 4 bases and J by 5 bases, with 18 bases between. The CDR3 DNA reads TGCAGTGCTATGGGGCGGCCCGGGAGTGACAATGAGCAGTTCTTC. Its protein product is CSAMGRPGSDNEQFF.

This clonotype was observed at least ten times. V and J are TRBV6-1 and TRBJ1-1; no clear D. CDR1 is MNHNS and CDR2 is SASEGT in the germline V gene. The CDR3 contains 13 residues. Trimming left V 7 bases short and J 5 bases short, with 14 bases between. The DNA for the CDR3 is TGTGCCAGCAACTTGGGGATCGGAACTGAAGCTTTCTTT. Protein: CASNLGIGTEAFF.

This clonotype was observed many times. V is TRBV24-1 and J is TRBJ1-1; D gene uncertain. The ends were cut back, 5 bases at V and 6 bases at J, with 9 bases in the middle. The length of the CDR3 is 12 residues. Germline CDR1 reads KGHDR; CDR2 reads SFDVKD. Here the CDR3 reads CATSAGEAEAFF. The DNA for the CDR3 is TGTGCCACCAGTGCCGGGGAGGCTGAAGCTTTCTTT.

The rearrangement uses TRBV28 and TRBJ1-1; 8 bases are a match to TRBD1. CDR1 and CDR2 from the germline V gene are MDHEN and SYDVKM. This CDR3 is built from 16 residues. Trimming removed 6 bases from V and 0 bases from J; junction bases left unmatched: 9. The CDR3 nucleotides are TGTGCCAGCAGGAGAACAGGGGGAGCGATGAACACTGAAGCTTTCTTT. Translation gives CASRRTGGAMNTEAFF.

Regarding this clonotype: The junction and the germline gene differ at one end; a read error may be behind it. The rearrangement joins TRBV20-1 to TRBJ1-5; D uncertain. Germline V gene lookup returns CDR1 DFQATT and CDR2 SNEGSKA (reference sequence). The length of the CDR3 is 15 residues. CDR3 coding DNA: TGCAGTGCTGGAGACTTGATGACTGGACATCAGCCCCAGCATTTT. This translates into CSAGDLMTGHQPQHF.

This clonotype was detected only a few times. The V gene is TRBV5-4, the J gene TRBJ1-2; TRBD1 agrees at 7 bases. Trimming at V came to 2 bases and at J to 7 bases, leaving 5 bases not matched to a gene. CDR3 length equals 13 residues. CDR1 is SGHNT and CDR2 is YYREEE in the germline V gene (reference sequence). The CDR3 region is CASSFLRGPGYTF. CDR3 nucleotide sequence: TGTGCCAGCAGCTTTTTGAGGGGGCCTGGCTACACCTTC.

This clonotype occurred many times. The rearrangement joins TRBV20-1 to TRBJ2-4, with 7 bases identical to TRBD2. Germline V CDR1 and CDR2: DFQATT, SNEGSKA (reference sequence). This CDR3 region has 15 residues. J was trimmed by 0 bases and V by 7 bases; bases with no gene match: 9. CDR3 protein: CSVSWEGIAKNIQYF. The DNA for the CDR3 is TGCAGTGTCTCGTGGGAGGGGATAGCCAAAAACATTCAGTACTTC.

The chain combines TRBV5-1 with TRBJ1-1; TRBD1 is a possible D gene (5 bases). The V end lost 1 base, the J end lost 6 bases, and 22 bases lay between the germline ends. Germline values: CDR1 SGHRS, CDR2 YFSETQ. This CDR3 has 17 amino acids. The CDR3 loop is CASSLSTAGKSRAEAFF. CDR3 nucleotides: TGCGCCAGCAGCTTGTCTACGGCAGGGAAAAGTAGGGCTGAAGCTTTCTTT.